Listed here are 7 T cell receptor beta chains from one sample, sequenced in a study of OX40 agonist ivuxolimab in advanced cancers. Using immunoSEQ multiplex PCR, the repertoire was profiled, and TCRdb retains in-frame clones only, with some absent. This table has about 58,000 clones, about 81% appearing once. The sequences come from CD4+ or CD8+ T cells sorted from blood, collected in a trial of the OX40 agonist ivuxolimab. These receptors were collected from an adult with an advanced solid tumor such as melanoma, head and neck, liver or kidney cancer.

The chain combines TRBV11-2 with TRBJ2-2; D possibly corresponds to TRBD2 (6 bases). The germline V and J ends were trimmed by 0 bases and 0 bases, with 11 bases remaining between them. This CDR3 region has 17 residues. From germline, CDR1 is SGHAT and CDR2 FQNNGV. The CDR3 DNA follows: TGTGCCAGCAGCTTAGAGGGCCGCGGGGCGAACACCGGGGAGCTGTTTTTT. Its translation is CASSLEGRGANTGELFF.

This chain uses TRBV7-9 with TRBJ2-5; D gene uncertain. Looked up from germline, CDR1 is SEHNR and CDR2 is FQNEAQ (reference sequence). Trimming took off 0 bases at V and 5 bases at J, with 13 bases between the two ends. The CDR3 is 15 amino acids. The CDR3 region has the DNA TGTGCCAGCAGCTTAGCGGCTACATCCCGGGAGACCCAGTACTTC. It yields the protein CASSLAATSRETQYF.

The chain couples TRBV29-1 to TRBJ2-1; unclear D gene. V lost 3 bases and J lost 9, with 9 bases in between. The CDR3 runs to 11 residues. CDR1 and CDR2 from the germline V gene are SQVTM and ANQGSEA. The CDR3 DNA reads TGCAGCGTTGACAGAAGTCCTGAGCAGTTCTTC. Its translation: CSVDRSPEQFF.

V gene TRBV6-5 combines with J gene TRBJ2-2, with D tentatively TRBD2 (6 bases). V shed 6 bases and J shed 7 bases, with 18 bases lying between them. Germline values: CDR1 MNHEY, CDR2 SVGAGI. The CDR3 runs 15 residues. CDR3 nucleotides: TGTGCCAGCAGATCGAGACAGCGGGTGGGCGGGGAGCTGTTTTTT. Amino acids: CASRSRQRVGGELFF.

The gene calls are TRBV11-2 and TRBJ2-2; 11 nucleotides agree with TRBD2. Trimming at V came to 5 bases and at J to 4 bases, leaving 9 bases not matched to a gene. The CDR3 is 17 residues long. Germline CDR1 is SGHAT and CDR2 is FQNNGV. CDR3 nucleotide sequence: TGTGCCAGCAGCCCCAGGTCTAGCGGGGGGCCCACCGGGGAGCTGTTTTTT. Translation gives CASSPRSSGGPTGELFF.

This sequence joins TRBV11-3 and TRBJ1-3; 7 bases line up with TRBD1. CDR1 and CDR2 from the germline V gene are SGHNT and YENEEA. J lost 3 bases, V lost 5 bases, and 7 bases had no gene match. The CDR3 is 15 amino acids. The CDR3, as DNA: TGTGCCAGCAGCCTCCGACAGGGTGGTGGAAACACCATATATTTT. Protein product: CASSLRQGGGNTIYF. Filled out from reference TRBV11-3 and TRBJ1-3, the complete variable domain reads EAGVVQSPRYKIIEKKQPVAFWCNPISGHNTLYWYLQNLGQGPELLIRYENEEAVDDSQLPKDRFSAERLKGVDSTLKIQPAELGDSAVYLCASSLRQGGGNTIYFGEGSWLTVV.

The chain recombines TRBV9 with TRBJ1-4; D remains ambiguous. CDR3 length: 15 residues. The V gene's germline CDR1 is SGDLS and CDR2 YYNGEE. Trimming stripped 1 base from V and 12 bases from J, with 19 bases between. CDR3 loop: CASSVIWQLLEELFF. The CDR3 nucleotides are TGTGCCAGCAGCGTAATTTGGCAGCTCCTCGAGGAACTGTTTTTT.